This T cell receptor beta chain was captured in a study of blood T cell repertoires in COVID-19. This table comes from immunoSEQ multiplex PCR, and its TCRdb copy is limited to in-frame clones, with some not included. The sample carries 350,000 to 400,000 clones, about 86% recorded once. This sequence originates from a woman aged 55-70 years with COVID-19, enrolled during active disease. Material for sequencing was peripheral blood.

The CDR3 coding sequence is TGTGCCAGCAGTTCCCTGGGAGGGGGTGTCACAGATACGCAGTATTTT. It translates to CASSSLGGGVTDTQYF. This chain connects TRBV6-5 to TRBJ2-3, with D possibly matching TRBD2 (7 bases). With 4 bases removed from V and 2 bases from J, the gap between germline ends came to 16 bases. This CDR3 is built from 16 residues. Per germline, CDR1 MNHEY and CDR2 SVGAGI.